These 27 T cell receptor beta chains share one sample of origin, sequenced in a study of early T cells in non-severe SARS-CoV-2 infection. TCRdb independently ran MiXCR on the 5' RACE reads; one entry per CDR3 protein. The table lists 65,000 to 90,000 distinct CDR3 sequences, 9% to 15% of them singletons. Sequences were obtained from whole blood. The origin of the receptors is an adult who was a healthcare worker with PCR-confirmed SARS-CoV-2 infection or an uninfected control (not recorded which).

CDR3 loop: CSARVLGNYGYTF. CDR3 sequence (DNA): TGCAGTGCTAGGGTATTGGGCAACTATGGCTACACCTTC. This chain links TRBV20-1 with TRBJ1-2; D is uncertain. The germline V gene encodes CDR1 DFQATT and CDR2 SNEGSKA (reference sequence). Deletions cut 3 bases from V and 2 bases from J, with 10 bases between. The CDR3 extends over 13 amino acids.

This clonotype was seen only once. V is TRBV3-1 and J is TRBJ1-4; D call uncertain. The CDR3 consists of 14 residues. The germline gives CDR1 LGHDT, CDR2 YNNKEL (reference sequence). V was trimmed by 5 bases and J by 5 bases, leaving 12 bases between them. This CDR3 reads CASSAQSANEKLFF. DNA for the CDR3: TGTGCCAGCAGCGCCCAGTCGGCAAATGAAAAACTGTTTTTT.

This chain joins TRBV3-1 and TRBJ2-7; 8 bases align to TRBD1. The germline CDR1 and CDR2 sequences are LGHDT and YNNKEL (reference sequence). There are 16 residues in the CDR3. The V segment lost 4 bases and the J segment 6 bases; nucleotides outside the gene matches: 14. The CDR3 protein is CASSLNPSGGLGEQYF. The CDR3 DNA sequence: TGTGCCAGCAGCCTGAATCCCTCAGGGGGCCTTGGCGAGCAGTACTTC.

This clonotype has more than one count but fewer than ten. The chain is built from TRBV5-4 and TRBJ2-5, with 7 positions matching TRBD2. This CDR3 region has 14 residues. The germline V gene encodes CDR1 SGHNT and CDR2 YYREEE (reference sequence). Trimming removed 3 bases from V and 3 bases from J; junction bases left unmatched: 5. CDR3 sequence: CASSYLAGEETQYF. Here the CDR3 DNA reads TGTGCCAGCAGCTACCTGGCGGGAGAAGAGACCCAGTACTTC.

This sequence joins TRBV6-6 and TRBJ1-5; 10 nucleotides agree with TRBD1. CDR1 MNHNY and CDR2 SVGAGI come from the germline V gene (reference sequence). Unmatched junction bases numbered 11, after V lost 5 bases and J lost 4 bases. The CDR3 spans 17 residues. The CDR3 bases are TGTGCCAGCAGTGCCGGGACAGGGGACGCGTCTAATCAGCCCCAGCATTTT. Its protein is CASSAGTGDASNQPQHF.

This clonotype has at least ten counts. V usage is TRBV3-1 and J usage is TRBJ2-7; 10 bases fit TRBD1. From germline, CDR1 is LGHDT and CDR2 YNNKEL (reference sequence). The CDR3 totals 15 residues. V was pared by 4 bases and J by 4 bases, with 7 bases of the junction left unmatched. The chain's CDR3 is CASSPTDRGLYEQYF. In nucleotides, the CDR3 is TGTGCCAGCAGCCCCACTGACAGGGGGCTATACGAGCAGTACTTC.

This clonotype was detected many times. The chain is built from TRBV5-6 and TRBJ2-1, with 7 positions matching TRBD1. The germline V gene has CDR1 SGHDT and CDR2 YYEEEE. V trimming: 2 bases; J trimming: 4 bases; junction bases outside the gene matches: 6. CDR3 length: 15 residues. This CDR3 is CASSFLGTDYNEQFF. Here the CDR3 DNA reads TGTGCCAGCAGCTTCCTAGGGACAGATTACAATGAGCAGTTCTTC.

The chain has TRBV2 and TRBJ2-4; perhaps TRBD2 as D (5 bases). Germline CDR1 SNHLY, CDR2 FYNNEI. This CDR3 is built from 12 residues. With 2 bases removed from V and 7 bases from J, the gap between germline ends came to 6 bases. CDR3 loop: CASSERENIQYF. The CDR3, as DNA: TGTGCCAGCAGTGAAAGGGAGAACATTCAGTACTTC.

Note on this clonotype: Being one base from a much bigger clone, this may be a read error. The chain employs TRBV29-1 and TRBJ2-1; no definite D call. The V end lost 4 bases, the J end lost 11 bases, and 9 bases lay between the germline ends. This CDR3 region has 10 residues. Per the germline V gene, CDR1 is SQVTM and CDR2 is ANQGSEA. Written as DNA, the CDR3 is TGCAGCGTTGCGGCAAATAAGCAGTTCTTC. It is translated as CSVAANKQFF.

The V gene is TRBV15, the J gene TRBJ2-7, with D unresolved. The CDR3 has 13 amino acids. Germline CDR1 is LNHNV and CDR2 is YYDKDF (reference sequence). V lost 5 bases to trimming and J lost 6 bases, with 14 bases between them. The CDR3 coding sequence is TGTGCCACCAGCGGCGAAGGTGATCGCGAGCAGTACTTC. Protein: CATSGEGDREQYF.

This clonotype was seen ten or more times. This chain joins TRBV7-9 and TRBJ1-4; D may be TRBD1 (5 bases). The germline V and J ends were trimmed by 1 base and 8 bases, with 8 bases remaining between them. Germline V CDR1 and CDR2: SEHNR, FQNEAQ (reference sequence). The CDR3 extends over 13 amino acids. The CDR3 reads CASSLGGEEKLFF. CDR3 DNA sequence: TGTGCCAGCAGCTTAGGGGGCGAAGAAAAACTGTTTTTT.

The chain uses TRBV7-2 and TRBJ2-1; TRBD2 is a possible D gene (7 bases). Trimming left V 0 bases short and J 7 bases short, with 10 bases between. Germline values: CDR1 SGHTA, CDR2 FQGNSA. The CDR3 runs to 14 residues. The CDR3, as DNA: TGTGCCAGCAGCTTAGCGGGAGGGACAAATGAGCAGTTCTTC. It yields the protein CASSLAGGTNEQFF.

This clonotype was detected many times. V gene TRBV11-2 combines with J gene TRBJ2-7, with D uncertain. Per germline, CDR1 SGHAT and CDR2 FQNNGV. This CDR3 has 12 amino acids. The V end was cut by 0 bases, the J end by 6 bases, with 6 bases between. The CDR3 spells CASSLEGSEQYF. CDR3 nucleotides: TGTGCCAGCAGCTTAGAGGGCTCCGAGCAGTACTTC.

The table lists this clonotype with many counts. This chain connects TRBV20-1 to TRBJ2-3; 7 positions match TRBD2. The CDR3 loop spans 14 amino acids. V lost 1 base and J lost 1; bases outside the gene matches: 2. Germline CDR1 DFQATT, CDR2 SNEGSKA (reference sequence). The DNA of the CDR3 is TGCAGTGCTAGAGCTAGCGGACGCACAGATACGCAGTATTTT. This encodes CSARASGRTDTQYF.

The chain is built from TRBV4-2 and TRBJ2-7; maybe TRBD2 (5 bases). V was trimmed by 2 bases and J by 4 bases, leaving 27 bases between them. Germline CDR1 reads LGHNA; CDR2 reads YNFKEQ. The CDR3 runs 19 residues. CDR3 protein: CASSQSFTDPEAARYEQYF. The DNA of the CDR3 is TGTGCCAGCAGCCAATCCTTTACGGACCCGGAGGCCGCCAGGTACGAGCAGTACTTC.

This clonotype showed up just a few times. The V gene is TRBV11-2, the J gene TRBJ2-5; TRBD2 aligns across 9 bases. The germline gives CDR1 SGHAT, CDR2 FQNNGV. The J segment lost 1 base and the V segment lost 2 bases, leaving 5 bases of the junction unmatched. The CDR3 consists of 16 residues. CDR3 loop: CASSLLAGTRQETQYF. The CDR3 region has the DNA TGTGCCAGCAGCTTACTAGCGGGAACTCGCCAAGAGACCCAGTACTTC. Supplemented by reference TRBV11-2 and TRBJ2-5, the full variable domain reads EAGVAQSPRYKIIEKRQSVAFWCNPISGHATLYWYQQILGQGPKLLIQFQNNGVVDDSQLPKDRFSAERLKGVDSTLKIQPAKLEDSAVYLCASSLLAGTRQETQYFGPGTRLLVL.

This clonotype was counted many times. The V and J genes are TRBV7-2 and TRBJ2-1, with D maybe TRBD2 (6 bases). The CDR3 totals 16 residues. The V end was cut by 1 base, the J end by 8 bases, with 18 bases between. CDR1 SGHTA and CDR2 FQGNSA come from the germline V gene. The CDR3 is CASSLGGGASVDEQFF. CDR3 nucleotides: TGTGCCAGCAGCTTAGGAGGAGGGGCGTCAGTAGATGAGCAGTTCTTC. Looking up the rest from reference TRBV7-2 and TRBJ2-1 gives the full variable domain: GAGVSQSPSNKVTEKGKDVELRCDPISGHTALYWYRQSLGQGLEFLIYFQGNSAPDKSGLPSDRFSAERTGGSVSTLTIQRTQQEDSAVYLCASSLGGGASVDEQFFGPGTRLTVL.

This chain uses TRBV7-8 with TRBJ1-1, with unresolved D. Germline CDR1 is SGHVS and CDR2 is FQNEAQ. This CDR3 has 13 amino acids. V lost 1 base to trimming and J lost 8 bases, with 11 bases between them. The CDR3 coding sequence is TGTGCCAGCAGCTTAGGGGGAGACGGAGAAGCTTTCTTT. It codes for CASSLGGDGEAFF.

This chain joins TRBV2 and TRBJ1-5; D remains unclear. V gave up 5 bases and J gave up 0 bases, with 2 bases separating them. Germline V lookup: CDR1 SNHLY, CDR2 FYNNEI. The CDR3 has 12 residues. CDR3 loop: CASSNSNQPQHF. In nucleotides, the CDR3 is TGTGCCAGCAGTAATAGCAATCAGCCCCAGCATTTT.

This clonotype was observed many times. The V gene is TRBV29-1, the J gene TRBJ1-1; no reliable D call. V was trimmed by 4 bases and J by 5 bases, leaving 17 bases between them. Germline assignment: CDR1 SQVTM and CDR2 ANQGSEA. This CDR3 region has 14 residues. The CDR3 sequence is CSVVPSLLGTEAFF. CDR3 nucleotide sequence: TGCAGCGTTGTCCCCAGCCTCCTAGGGACTGAAGCTTTCTTT.

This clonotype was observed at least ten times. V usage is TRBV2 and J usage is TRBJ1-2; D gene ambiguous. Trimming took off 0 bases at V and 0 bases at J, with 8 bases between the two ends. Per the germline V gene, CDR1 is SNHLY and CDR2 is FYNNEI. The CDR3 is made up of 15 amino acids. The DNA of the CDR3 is TGTGCCAGCAGTGAAGCACGGACCGCTAACTATGGCTACACCTTC. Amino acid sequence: CASSEARTANYGYTF.

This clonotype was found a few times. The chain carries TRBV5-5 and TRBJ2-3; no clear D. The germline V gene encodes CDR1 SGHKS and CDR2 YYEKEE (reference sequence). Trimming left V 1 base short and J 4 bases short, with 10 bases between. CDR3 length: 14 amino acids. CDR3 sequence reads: CASSLKASADTQYF. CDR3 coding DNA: TGTGCCAGCAGCTTGAAGGCGAGCGCAGATACGCAGTATTTT.

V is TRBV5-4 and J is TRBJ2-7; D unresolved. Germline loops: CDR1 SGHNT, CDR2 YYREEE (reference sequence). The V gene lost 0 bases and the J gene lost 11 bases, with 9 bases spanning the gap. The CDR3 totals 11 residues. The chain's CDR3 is CASSLDRVEYF. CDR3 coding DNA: TGTGCCAGCAGCTTGGACAGAGTGGAGTACTTC.

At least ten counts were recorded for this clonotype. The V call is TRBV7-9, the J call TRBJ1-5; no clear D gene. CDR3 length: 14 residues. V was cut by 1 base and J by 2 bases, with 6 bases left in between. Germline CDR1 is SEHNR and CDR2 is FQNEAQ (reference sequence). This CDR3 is CASSLGAGNQPQHF. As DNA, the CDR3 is TGTGCCAGCAGCTTAGGGGCAGGCAATCAGCCCCAGCATTTT.

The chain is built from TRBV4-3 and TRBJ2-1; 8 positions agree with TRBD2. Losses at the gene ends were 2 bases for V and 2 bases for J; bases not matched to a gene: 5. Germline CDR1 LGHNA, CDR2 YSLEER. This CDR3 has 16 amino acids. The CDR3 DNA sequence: TGCGCCAGCAGCCAACATAGCGGGACGGCCTACAATGAGCAGTTCTTC. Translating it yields CASSQHSGTAYNEQFF.

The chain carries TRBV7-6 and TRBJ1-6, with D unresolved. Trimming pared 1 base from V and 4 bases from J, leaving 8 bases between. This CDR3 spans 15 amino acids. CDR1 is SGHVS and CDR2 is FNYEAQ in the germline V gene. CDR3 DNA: TGTGCCAGCAGCTTAGGGCCGCTTTATAATTCACCCCTCCACTTT. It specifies CASSLGPLYNSPLHF.

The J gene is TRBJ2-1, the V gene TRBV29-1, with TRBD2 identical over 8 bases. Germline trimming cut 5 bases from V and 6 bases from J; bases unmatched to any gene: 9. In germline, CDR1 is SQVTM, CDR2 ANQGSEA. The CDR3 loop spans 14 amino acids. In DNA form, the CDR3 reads TGCAGCGTTAGAAAAGGGGGGACTAGCAATGAGCAGTTCTTC. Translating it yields CSVRKGGTSNEQFF.